The present entry profiles one T cell receptor beta chain with its context. This entry belongs to a study of blood T cell repertoires in COVID-19. As for the study in general: PBMCs, B-cell-depleted T cells, or T cells were the source of the cDNA or gDNA that made up the material.

In the authors' workflow: Counts of nucleated cells, estimated from reference gene primer amplification, were obtained. Profiling relied on immunoSEQ multiplex PCR, and the TCRdb table lists in-frame clones only, not all of them. V, J and clone size are those of that table, while D and trimming were read from the DNA. In the table there are about 140,000 clones, more than 60% of which are singletons. V lost 6 bases, J lost 2 bases, and 8 bases stayed unmatched. The CDR3 covers 15 residues. The germline V gene encodes CDR1 LGHDT and CDR2 YNNKEL (reference sequence). The gene calls are TRBV3-1 (or the pseudogene TRBV3-2) and TRBJ1-2, with TRBD1 matching 8 bases. Sequencing input: peripheral blood. The origin of this receptor is a man aged 45-60 years with acute or convalescent COVID-19. In DNA form, the CDR3 reads TGTGCCAGCAGTCCTACCCGGACAGGGAACTATGGCTACACCTTC. Its protein is CASSPTRTGNYGYTF.